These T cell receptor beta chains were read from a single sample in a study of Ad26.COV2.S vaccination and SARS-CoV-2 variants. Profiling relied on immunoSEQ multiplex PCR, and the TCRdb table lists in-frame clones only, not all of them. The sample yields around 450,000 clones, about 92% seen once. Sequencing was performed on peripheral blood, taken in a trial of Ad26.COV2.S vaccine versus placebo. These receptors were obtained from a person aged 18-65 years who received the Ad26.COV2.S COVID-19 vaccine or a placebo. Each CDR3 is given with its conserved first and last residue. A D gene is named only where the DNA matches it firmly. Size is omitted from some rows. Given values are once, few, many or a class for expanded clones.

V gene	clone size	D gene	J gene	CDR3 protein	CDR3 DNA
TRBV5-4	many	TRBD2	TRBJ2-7	CASSSGLARYEQYF	TGTGCCAGCAGCTCGGGACTAGCGCGCTACGAGCAGTACTTC
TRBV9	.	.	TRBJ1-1	CASSVFLPGVKYDTEAFF	TGTGCCAGCAGCGTATTTTTGCCAGGAGTAAAATACGACACTGAAGCTTTCTTT
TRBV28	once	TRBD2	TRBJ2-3	CASRKAGVSTDTQYF	TGTGCCAGCAGAAAAGCGGGAGTGAGCACAGATACGCAGTATTTT
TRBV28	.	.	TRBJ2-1	CASSSQDSYNEQFF	TGTGCCAGCAGTTCTCAGGACTCCTACAATGAGCAGTTCTTC
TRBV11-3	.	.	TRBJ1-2	CASSTGAYGYTF	TGTGCCAGCAGCACCGGCGCGTATGGCTACACCTTC
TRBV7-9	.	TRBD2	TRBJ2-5	CASTDLGGETQYF	TGTGCCAGCACCGATCTCGGGGGGGAGACCCAGTACTTC
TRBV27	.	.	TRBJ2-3	CASSPDKGTDTQYF	TGTGCCAGCAGTCCAGATAAAGGCACAGATACGCAGTATTTT
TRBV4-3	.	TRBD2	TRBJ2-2	CTSSQDQGGRARTGELFF	TGCACCAGCAGCCAAGATCAAGGCGGGAGGGCCCGGACCGGGGAGCTGTTTTTT
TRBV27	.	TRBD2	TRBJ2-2	CASSHPRTSGYTGELFF	TGTGCCAGCAGTCACCCACGGACTAGCGGGTACACCGGGGAGCTGTTTTTT
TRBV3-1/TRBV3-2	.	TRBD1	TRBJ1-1	CASSYRGHTEAFF	TGTGCCAGCAGCTACAGGGGGCACACTGAAGCTTTCTTT
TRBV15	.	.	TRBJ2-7	CATSRDPSSYEQYF	TGTGCCACCAGCAGAGATCCCAGCTCCTACGAGCAGTACTTC
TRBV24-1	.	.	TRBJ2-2	CATRGPENTGELFF	TGTGCCACCAGAGGACCGGAAAACACCGGGGAGCTGTTTTTT
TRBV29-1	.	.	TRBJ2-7	CSVGQVELYEQYF	TGCAGCGTTGGGCAGGTGGAACTCTACGAGCAGTACTTC
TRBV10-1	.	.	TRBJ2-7	CASTGGRSVPGGHYEQYF	TGCGCCAGTACTGGTGGCAGGTCGGTACCTGGGGGGCACTACGAGCAGTACTTC
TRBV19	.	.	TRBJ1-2	CASQKTVIYGYTF	TGTGCCAGCCAAAAAACAGTAATCTATGGCTACACCTTC
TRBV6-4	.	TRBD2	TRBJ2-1	CASSDSITTSGGSYNEQFF	TGTGCCAGCAGTGACTCGATAACCACTAGCGGGGGTTCCTACAATGAGCAGTTCTTC
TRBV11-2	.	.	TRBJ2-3	CASSLVGSSTDTQYF	TGTGCCAGCAGCTTAGTAGGGTCCTCCACAGATACGCAGTATTTT
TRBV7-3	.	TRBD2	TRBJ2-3	CASSSYGTSADTQYF	TGTGCCAGCAGCTCCTACGGGACTAGCGCCGATACGCAGTATTTT
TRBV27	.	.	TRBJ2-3	CASSLISGTDTQYF	TGTGCCAGCAGTTTAATTAGCGGCACAGATACGCAGTATTTT
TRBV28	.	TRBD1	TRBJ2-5	CASSWTGGGETQYF	TGTGCCAGCAGTTGGACAGGGGGCGGTGAGACCCAGTACTTC
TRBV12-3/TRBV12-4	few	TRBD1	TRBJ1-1	CASNPTGRSEAFF	TGTGCCAGCAACCCGACAGGGCGTTCTGAAGCTTTCTTT
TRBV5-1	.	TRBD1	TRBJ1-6	CASSGPGQGNNSPLHF	TGCGCCAGCAGCGGACCCGGACAGGGAAATAATTCACCCCTCCACTTT
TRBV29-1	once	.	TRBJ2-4	CSVGLGVAKNIQYF	TGCAGCGTCGGATTAGGGGTGGCCAAAAACATTCAGTACTTC
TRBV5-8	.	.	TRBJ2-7	CASFFRVAGSYEQYF	TGTGCCAGCTTCTTCAGAGTGGCGGGTTCCTACGAGCAGTACTTC
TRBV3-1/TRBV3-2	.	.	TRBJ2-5	CASSQVDRRGETQYF	TGTGCCAGCAGCCAAGTTGACCGGAGAGGGGAGACCCAGTACTTC
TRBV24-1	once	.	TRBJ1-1	CATSDLKGMNTEAFF	TGTGCCACCAGTGATTTGAAGGGGATGAACACTGAAGCTTTCTTT
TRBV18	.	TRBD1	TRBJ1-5	CASSEWTGLGGNQPQHF	TGTGCCAGCTCAGAATGGACAGGGCTCGGTGGAAATCAGCCCCAGCATTTT
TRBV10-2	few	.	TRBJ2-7	CASSEWTGGGRSAEQYF	TGCGCCAGCAGTGAGTGGACCGGGGGCGGGAGAAGCGCCGAGCAGTACTTC
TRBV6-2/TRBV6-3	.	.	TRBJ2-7	CASSYSKESYEQYF	TGTGCCAGCAGTTACTCGAAGGAGTCGTACGAGCAGTACTTC
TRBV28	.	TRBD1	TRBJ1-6	CASSTRQGRTSPLHF	TGTGCCAGCAGTACCCGACAGGGGCGGACTTCACCCCTCCACTTT
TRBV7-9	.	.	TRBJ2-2	CASSLRGTPLITGELFF	TGTGCCAGCAGCTTACGGGGGACCCCCCTTATCACCGGGGAGCTGTTTTTT
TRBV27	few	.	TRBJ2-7	CASSLYHGSREQYF	TGTGCCAGCAGTTTATACCACGGCAGTCGTGAGCAGTACTTC
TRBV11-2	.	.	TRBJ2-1	CASSLGQGSYNEQFF	TGTGCCAGCAGCTTAGGTCAGGGGTCCTACAATGAGCAGTTCTTC
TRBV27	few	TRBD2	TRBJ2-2	CASSFREGAGELFF	TGTGCCAGCAGTTTCCGGGAGGGGGCCGGGGAGCTGTTTTTT
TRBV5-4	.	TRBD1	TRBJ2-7	CASSLGQGGYEQYF	TGTGCCAGCAGCTTGGGACAGGGTGGTTACGAGCAGTACTTC
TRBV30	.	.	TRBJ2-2	CAWSEQNTGELFF	TGTGCCTGGAGTGAGCAGAACACCGGGGAGCTGTTTTTT
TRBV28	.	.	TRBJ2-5	CASNQGLETQYF	TGTGCCAGCAACCAGGGATTGGAGACCCAGTACTTC
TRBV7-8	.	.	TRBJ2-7	CASSLREGASYEQYF	TGTGCCAGCAGTCTGAGGGAGGGGGCCTCCTACGAGCAGTACTTC
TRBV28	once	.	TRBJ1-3	CASSFLLAGPSGNTIYF	TGTGCCAGCAGTTTCCTTTTGGCAGGACCCTCTGGAAACACCATATATTTT
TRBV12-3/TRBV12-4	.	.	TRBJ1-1	CASSFGFAAFF	TGTGCCAGCAGTTTCGGTTTCGCGGCTTTCTTT
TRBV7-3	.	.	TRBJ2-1	CASSLLDRRDKQFF	TGTGCCAGCAGCTTACTGGACCGCCGGGACAAGCAGTTCTTC
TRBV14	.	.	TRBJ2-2	CASSLVGRGRYGDTGELFF	TGTGCCAGCAGCCTCGTAGGGAGAGGGAGGTACGGTGATACCGGGGAGCTGTTTTTT
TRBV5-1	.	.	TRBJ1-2	CASSLDMGTSGLGTYTF	TGCGCCAGCAGCTTGGATATGGGGACCTCGGGGCTTGGGACGTACACCTTC
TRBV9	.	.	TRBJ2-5	CASSVDDSNQETQYF	TGTGCCAGCAGCGTAGACGACAGCAACCAAGAGACCCAGTACTTC
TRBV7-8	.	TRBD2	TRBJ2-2	CASSGTSGNTGELFF	TGTGCCAGCAGCGGGACTAGCGGGAACACCGGGGAGCTGTTTTTT
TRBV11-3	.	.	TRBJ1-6	CASSLDGRTPLHF	TGTGCCAGCAGCTTAGATGGCAGGACCCCCCTCCACTTT
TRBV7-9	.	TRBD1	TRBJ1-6	CASSLGRTGFNSPLHF	TGTGCCAGCAGCCTAGGGCGGACAGGTTTTAATTCACCCCTCCACTTT
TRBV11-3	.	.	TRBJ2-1	CASSRSTVPSEQFF	TGTGCCAGCAGCCGTTCCACTGTCCCCAGTGAGCAGTTCTTC
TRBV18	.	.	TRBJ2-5	CASSPSWSGKETQYF	TGTGCCAGCTCACCAAGCTGGTCCGGAAAAGAGACCCAGTACTTC
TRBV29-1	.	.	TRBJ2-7	CSVRLVGGIYEQYF	TGCAGCGTCCGCCTGGTGGGCGGAATATACGAGCAGTACTTC
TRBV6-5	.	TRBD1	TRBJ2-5	CASRETGGTQETQYF	TGTGCCAGCAGAGAGACAGGGGGCACTCAAGAGACCCAGTACTTC
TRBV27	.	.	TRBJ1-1	CASSHLGNTEAFF	TGTGCCAGCAGCCACCTGGGGAACACTGAAGCTTTCTTT
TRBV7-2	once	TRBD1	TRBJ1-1	CASSLSGTGGTEAFF	TGTGCCAGCAGCTTATCTGGGACAGGGGGCACTGAAGCTTTCTTT
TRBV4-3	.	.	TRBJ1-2	CASSQDVRGARGYGYTF	TGCGCCAGCAGCCAAGATGTCCGCGGGGCTCGGGGCTATGGCTACACCTTC
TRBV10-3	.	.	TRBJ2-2	CAISDSGLLTNTGELFF	TGTGCCATCAGTGACTCAGGACTCTTAACGAACACCGGGGAGCTGTTTTTT
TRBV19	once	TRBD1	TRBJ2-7	CASSMTGGSYEQYF	TGTGCCAGTAGTATGACAGGGGGCTCCTACGAGCAGTACTTC